Following are 16 T cell receptor beta chains from one sample sequenced in a study of patients and donors after allogeneic stem cell transplantation. From the RT-PCR reads, TCRdb called clonotypes with MiXCR, one entry per CDR3 protein. Of roughly 940,000 distinct CDR3 sequences in the sample, about 20% are singletons; the top ten hold around 6%. The specimen sequenced was blood, either unsorted or a sorted T cell fraction (not recorded which). Receptor source: a human donor who was either an allogeneic HSCT recipient or a stem cell or donor lymphocyte infusion donor (not recorded which). It is not recorded whose cells these are; they may come from a transplant donor.

The V gene is TRBV4-1, the J gene TRBJ1-4; D is unresolved. This CDR3 spans 15 amino acids. Germline assignment: CDR1 MGHRA and CDR2 YSYEKL. V was pared by 4 bases and J by 3 bases, with 12 bases between. The CDR3 nucleotides are TGCGCCAGCAGCCTCACTCCCCCGGCTAATGAAAAACTGTTTTTT. Encoded protein: CASSLTPPANEKLFF.

The table lists this clonotype with a count of one. V and J are TRBV2 and TRBJ2-2; D possibly corresponds to TRBD2 (5 bases). The CDR3 is made up of 15 amino acids. V was trimmed by 4 bases and J by 6 bases, leaving 15 bases between them. CDR1 is SNHLY, CDR2 FYNNEI, per germline. CDR3 in DNA: TGTGCCAGCAGTGTTAGGAGCGGTCGGGCCGGGGAGCTGTTTTTT. Amino acids: CASSVRSGRAGELFF.

This chain joins TRBV19 and TRBJ2-5, with D hard to call. Trimming shortened V by 2 bases and J by 7 bases, and 11 bases separated the two germline ends. The CDR3 length is 13 residues. Germline V gives CDR1 LNHDA, CDR2 SQIVND (reference sequence). The CDR3 DNA reads as TGTGCCAGTAGTATATCGCCGGGTGGGACCCAGTACTTC. Its protein is CASSISPGGTQYF. Drawing the rest from reference TRBV19 and TRBJ2-5, the complete variable domain is DGGITQSPKYLFRKEGQNVTLSCEQNLNHDAMYWYRQDPGQGLRLIYYSQIVNDFQKGDIAEGYSVSREKKESFPLTVTSAQKNPTAFYLCASSISPGGTQYFGPGTRLLVL.

The chain recombines TRBV18 with TRBJ1-1; a possible D gene is TRBD1 (6 bases). The CDR3 contains 11 residues. The germline V gene encodes CDR1 KGHSH and CDR2 LQKENI. V lost 6 bases, J lost 11 bases, and 13 bases lay in between. Here the CDR3 DNA reads TGTGCCAGCTCGTCACAGGGTATGGCTTTCTTT. It encodes CASSSQGMAFF.

V is TRBV5-4 and J is TRBJ1-1; D perhaps matches TRBD1 (5 bases). The CDR3 spans 21 residues. V was shortened by 0 bases and J by 1 base, with 28 bases between the two germline ends. The V gene's germline CDR1 is SGHNT and CDR2 YYREEE (reference sequence). CDR3 DNA sequence: TGTGCCAGCAGCTTGGTATCAGGTTTCGGGACGGTCAAGCACGAGAACACTGAAGCTTTCTTT. Translating gives CASSLVSGFGTVKHENTEAFF.

V usage is TRBV9 and J usage is TRBJ2-3; 9 nucleotides match TRBD1. This CDR3 is 15 amino acids long. After removal of 2 bases from V and 5 bases from J, the junction contained 6 bases not matched to a gene. The V gene's germline CDR1 is SGDLS and CDR2 YYNGEE. CDR3 in DNA: TGTGCCAGCAGCGTCGGGACAGGGCATAGAGATACGCAGTATTTT. Encoded protein: CASSVGTGHRDTQYF. Based on the CDR3 plus reference TRBV9 and TRBJ2-3, the full variable domain is DSGVTQTPKHLITATGQRVTLRCSPRSGDLSVYWYQQSLDQGLQFLIQYYNGEERAKGNILERFSAQQFPDLHSELNLSSLELGDSALYFCASSVGTGHRDTQYFGPGTRLTVL.

The J gene is TRBJ1-2, the V gene TRBV9, with 12 bases lining up with TRBD1. The CDR3 contains 16 residues. J was trimmed by 3 bases and V by 5 bases; bases with no gene match: 8. Germline V gives CDR1 SGDLS, CDR2 YYNGEE. The CDR3 is CASSRPGTGGYYGYTF. DNA for the CDR3: TGTGCCAGCAGTCGTCCCGGGACAGGGGGCTACTATGGCTACACCTTC. Looking up the rest from reference TRBV9 and TRBJ1-2 gives the full variable domain: DSGVTQTPKHLITATGQRVTLRCSPRSGDLSVYWYQQSLDQGLQFLIQYYNGEERAKGNILERFSAQQFPDLHSELNLSSLELGDSALYFCASSRPGTGGYYGYTFGSGTRLTVV.

Only a few counts were recorded for this clonotype. The DNA for the CDR3 is TGCAGTGCTAGAAAGGGGAACGAGAACACTGAAGCTTTCTTT. The encoded protein is CSARKGNENTEAFF. The chain employs TRBV20-1 and TRBJ1-1; TRBD1 is a possible D gene (5 bases). Germline V gene sequence: CDR1 DFQATT, CDR2 SNEGSKA (reference sequence). Trimming took off 2 bases at V and 1 base at J, with 11 bases between the two ends. The CDR3 is 14 amino acids.

This clonotype was observed a handful of times. V gene TRBV25-1 combines with J gene TRBJ2-7; TRBD1 aligns across 8 bases. V shed 4 bases, J shed 2 bases, and the junction held 7 bases outside the gene matches. The CDR3 is 15 amino acids. CDR1 and CDR2 from the germline V gene are MGHDK and SYGVNS. The CDR3 loop is CASSGGDRSTYEQYF. The CDR3 DNA sequence: TGTGCCAGCAGTGGAGGGGACAGGTCTACCTACGAGCAGTACTTC.

The table lists this clonotype with a few counts. The chain recombines TRBV12-3 or TRBV12-4 with TRBJ2-7; TRBD2 aligns across 16 bases. V lost 6 bases and J lost 7; bases outside the gene matches: 9. The CDR3 has 16 amino acids. The CDR3, as DNA: TGTGCCAGCAGCAAGGGACTAGCGGGAGGGCCGGGAGAGCAGTACTTC. Amino acids: CASSKGLAGGPGEQYF.

This clonotype was picked up a small number of times. The chain is built from TRBV20-1 and TRBJ2-3; 7 bases are shared with TRBD2. The CDR3 runs to 16 residues. Germline CDR1 is DFQATT and CDR2 is SNEGSKA (reference sequence). V was pared by 6 bases and J by 1 base, with 13 bases of the junction left unmatched. CDR3 sequence reads: CSASRPRGSGTDTQYF. In nucleotides, the CDR3 is TGCAGTGCCTCGAGGCCGCGCGGGAGCGGCACAGATACGCAGTATTTT.

For the CDR3, the DNA is TGTGCCACTAAGTGGACAGTACAGAATCAGCCCCAGCATTTT. The encoded protein is CATKWTVQNQPQHF. The J gene is TRBJ1-5, the V gene TRBV6-1, with a weak D call TRBD1 (6 bases). The CDR3 consists of 14 residues. The V end was cut by 10 bases, the J end by 4 bases, with 17 bases between. Germline V lookup: CDR1 MNHNS, CDR2 SASEGT.

This clonotype was counted a few times. V gene TRBV7-8 combines with J gene TRBJ2-7; D is possibly TRBD1 or TRBD2 (5 bases each). This CDR3 has 16 amino acids. Germline values: CDR1 SGHVS, CDR2 FQNEAQ. Trimming left V 2 bases short and J 1 base short, with 15 bases between. The CDR3 spells CASSLTGTRRSYEQYF. The CDR3 DNA reads as TGTGCCAGCAGCTTAACCGGGACGAGGAGATCCTACGAGCAGTACTTC.

The chain carries TRBV15 and TRBJ1-5; the match to TRBD1 covers 8 bases. The V and J ends lost 0 bases and 0 bases, in that order; junction bases with no gene match: 10. CDR1 and CDR2 (germline): LNHNV, YYDKDF (reference sequence). The CDR3 covers 19 residues. CDR3 sequence (DNA): TGTGCCACCAGCAGAGATTGGGCAGGGGGCCATTATAGCAATCAGCCCCAGCATTTT. Its translation: CATSRDWAGGHYSNQPQHF.

This clonotype appeared a few times. The chain couples TRBV24-1 to TRBJ2-7; 9 bases are shared with TRBD2. V dropped 4 bases and J dropped 5; count of bases not matched to a gene: 5. The CDR3 is 14 amino acids. Per the germline V gene, CDR1 is KGHDR and CDR2 is SFDVKD. The CDR3 DNA reads as TGTGCCACCAGTGACCCCGGGACTAGCCACGAGCAGTACTTC. Translated: CATSDPGTSHEQYF.

Only a few counts were recorded for this clonotype. The rearrangement uses TRBV21-1 and TRBJ1-5; TRBD1 is the table's D call, not checked against the DNA. TRBV21-1 is a documented pseudogene. The CDR3 is 15 residues long. DNA for the CDR3: TGTGCCAGAAGAAACCCAGGGGTAAGGAATCAGCCCCAGCATTTT. Its protein product is CARRNPGVRNQPQHF.